This T cell receptor (beta chain) is drawn from a study of T-cell memory formation after mild COVID-19. Study observations and caveats: Proof of SARS-CoV-2 specificity was absent for the second-wave clones that crested on day 37. CD4+ contracting clones were found mainly in CM and EM, and CD8+ ones in EMRA.

Germline loops: CDR1 SGHAT, CDR2 FQNNGV. CDR3 length equals 17 residues. V was shortened by 1 base and J by 4 bases, with 16 bases between the two germline ends. Regarding this clonotype: The antigen remains undetermined.

cDNA libraries for TCR alpha and TCR beta, carrying sample barcodes and UMIs, came from 5'RACE with constant-segment primers. TCRdb re-analysed the 5' RACE reads in MiXCR, keeping a single row per CDR3 protein. The data show around 200,000 distinct CDR3 sequences, over 7.5% seen once. The TCR was taken from a man younger than 35 who had mild COVID-19 (a few samples of this study predate the infection). Cell type and time point are not known. The source material was PBMCs or a T cell subset sorted from them (not recorded which). The chain recombines TRBV11-2 with TRBJ2-2, with D perhaps assigned TRBD1 or TRBD2 (6 bases each). Written as DNA, the CDR3 is TGTGCCAGCAGCTTAGTGTGGGGGGCTGATGTCACCGGGGAGCTGTTTTTT. Its protein is CASSLVWGADVTGELFF.